The rows below give T cell receptor beta chains drawn from one sample of a study of blood T cell repertoires in COVID-19. TCRdb's copy holds only in-frame clones and misses some; the assay was immunoSEQ multiplex PCR. The table has 200,000 to 250,000 clones, around 90% seen once; the top ten hold 5.5% to 9%. Sequenced sample: peripheral blood. All receptors come from a woman in her seventies with active or convalescent COVID-19. CDR3s include the opening cysteine and the closing phenylalanine or tryptophan. D genes are given only for firm matches. Clone size is not always given. Where it is, it says once, few, many or a class for expanded clones.

v_call: TRBV3-1/TRBV3-2
j_call: TRBJ1-6
d_call: -
clone_size: -
cdr3_aa: CASSQARTSGHYNSPLHF
cdr3_nt: TGTGCCAGCAGCCAAGCTCGGACCTCGGGACACTACAATTCACCCCTCCACTTT

v_call: TRBV14
j_call: TRBJ2-1
d_call: -
clone_size: -
cdr3_aa: CASSQRMGGLAGYNEQFF
cdr3_nt: TGTGCCAGCAGCCAAAGAATGGGGGGGCTAGCCGGCTACAATGAGCAGTTCTTC

v_call: TRBV18
j_call: TRBJ2-3
d_call: -
clone_size: -
cdr3_aa: CASSPRGGAEDTQYF
cdr3_nt: TGTGCCAGCTCACCTCGTGGGGGGGCGGAAGATACGCAGTATTTT

v_call: TRBV7-9
j_call: TRBJ1-2
d_call: TRBD1
clone_size: once
cdr3_aa: CASRLAGGSYGYTF
cdr3_nt: TGTGCCAGCAGATTGGCAGGGGGTAGCTATGGCTACACCTTC

v_call: TRBV5-6
j_call: TRBJ2-7
d_call: -
clone_size: -
cdr3_aa: CASSLDSRSSYEQYF
cdr3_nt: TGTGCCAGCAGCTTGGACTCGCGAAGCTCCTACGAGCAGTACTTC

v_call: TRBV6-6
j_call: TRBJ1-5
d_call: TRBD1
clone_size: -
cdr3_aa: CASSYSGGGNQPQHF
cdr3_nt: TGTGCCAGCAGTTACTCAGGGGGCGGCAATCAGCCCCAGCATTTT

v_call: TRBV18
j_call: TRBJ1-1
d_call: -
clone_size: -
cdr3_aa: CASSPESGNTEAFF
cdr3_nt: TGTGCCAGCTCACCAGAGTCGGGGAACACTGAAGCTTTCTTT

v_call: TRBV2
j_call: TRBJ2-2
d_call: TRBD2
clone_size: -
cdr3_aa: CARGGSGGSGELFF
cdr3_nt: TGTGCCAGAGGGGGGAGCGGGGGTTCCGGGGAGCTGTTTTTT

v_call: TRBV5-5
j_call: TRBJ1-2
d_call: -
clone_size: -
cdr3_aa: CATSRYQGKANYGYTF
cdr3_nt: TGTGCCACTTCGCGTTATCAGGGAAAGGCTAACTATGGCTACACCTTC

v_call: TRBV10-1
j_call: TRBJ2-1
d_call: TRBD2
clone_size: -
cdr3_aa: CASRDGGVRNEQFF
cdr3_nt: TGCGCCAGTAGGGATGGGGGGGTCAGGAATGAGCAGTTCTTC

v_call: TRBV6-6
j_call: TRBJ1-4
d_call: TRBD1
clone_size: once
cdr3_aa: CASSYTGQNEKLFF
cdr3_nt: TGTGCCAGCAGTTACACGGGACAGAATGAAAAACTGTTTTTT

v_call: TRBV5-1
j_call: TRBJ2-7
d_call: -
clone_size: -
cdr3_aa: CASSLQRDEQYF
cdr3_nt: TGCGCCAGCAGCTTGCAACGGGACGAGCAGTACTTC

v_call: TRBV5-1
j_call: TRBJ2-1
d_call: -
clone_size: -
cdr3_aa: CASSLGAQGNEQFF
cdr3_nt: TGCGCCAGCAGCTTGGGGGCACAGGGCAATGAGCAGTTCTTC

v_call: TRBV4-3
j_call: TRBJ1-1
d_call: -
clone_size: -
cdr3_aa: CASSQDLAGEMNTEAFF
cdr3_nt: TGCGCCAGCAGCCAAGACTTGGCAGGGGAAATGAACACTGAAGCTTTCTTT

v_call: TRBV6-5
j_call: TRBJ2-3
d_call: -
clone_size: -
cdr3_aa: CASSYSRRGSTDTQYF
cdr3_nt: TGTGCCAGCAGTTACAGCCGCAGGGGCTCTACAGATACGCAGTATTTT

v_call: TRBV4-1
j_call: TRBJ2-1
d_call: -
clone_size: -
cdr3_aa: CASSQEMGGLYNEQFF
cdr3_nt: TGCGCCAGCAGCCAAGAGATGGGGGGGCTCTACAATGAGCAGTTCTTC

v_call: TRBV6-2/TRBV6-3
j_call: TRBJ2-3
d_call: -
clone_size: few
cdr3_aa: CASSLLRGGGNTQYF
cdr3_nt: TGTGCCAGCAGCCTCCTTAGGGGGGGAGGAAATACGCAGTATTTT

v_call: TRBV7-8
j_call: TRBJ2-1
d_call: TRBD2
clone_size: -
cdr3_aa: CASSLRAGDYNEQFF
cdr3_nt: TGTGCCAGCAGCTTAAGGGCGGGGGACTACAATGAGCAGTTCTTC

v_call: TRBV4-3
j_call: TRBJ2-5
d_call: -
clone_size: -
cdr3_aa: CASSQGQSETQYF
cdr3_nt: TGCGCCAGCAGCCAGGGACAATCGGAGACCCAGTACTTC

v_call: TRBV10-2
j_call: TRBJ1-1
d_call: -
clone_size: -
cdr3_aa: CASSGWEGGTEAFF
cdr3_nt: TGCGCCAGCAGTGGGTGGGAAGGAGGCACTGAAGCTTTCTTT